These T cell receptor beta chains were read from a single sample in a study of cytomegalovirus exposure and HLA in healthy donors. The assay was immunoSEQ multiplex PCR, and TCRdb's table has in-frame clones only and misses some. The data contain 150,000 to 200,000 clones, approximately 80% of them seen just once; the ten biggest clones take up approximately 15%. Sequencing used PBMCs. The receptors derive from a woman in her forties in good health and CMV-seronegative. Each CDR3 is given with its conserved first and last residue. The D gene is left open where the match is weak. Rows give clone size only sometimes, using once, few, many, or a class for an expanded clone.

D	size	V	J	CDR3	DNA
TRBD2	few	TRBV2	TRBJ2-1	CASSAGTSDYNEQFF	TGTGCCAGCAGTGCAGGGACTAGCGATTACAATGAGCAGTTCTTC
TRBD1	.	TRBV6-4	TRBJ2-1	CASSDSGTGGDEQFF	TGTGCCAGCAGTGACTCGGGGACAGGGGGTGATGAGCAGTTCTTC
.	.	TRBV6-4	TRBJ1-2	CASSSSEGAHGYTF	TGTGCCAGCAGTTCTTCAGAGGGCGCCCATGGCTACACCTTC
TRBD2	once	TRBV7-2	TRBJ2-7	CASSLVLAGPAVDEQYF	TGTGCCAGCAGCTTAGTACTAGCGGGACCGGCAGTCGACGAGCAGTACTTC
.	.	TRBV30	TRBJ1-6	CAWSVDRGGSYNSPLHF	TGTGCCTGGAGTGTAGATAGGGGGGGCTCCTATAATTCACCCCTCCACTTT
.	.	TRBV10-2	TRBJ2-7	CASSDYILGTYEQYF	TGCGCCAGCAGTGACTATATTCTCGGGACCTACGAGCAGTACTTC
TRBD1	.	TRBV7-2	TRBJ1-1	CASSIGGSLPEAFF	TGTGCCAGCAGTATAGGGGGCTCTCTCCCTGAAGCTTTCTTT
TRBD2	.	TRBV7-2	TRBJ2-1	CASSSGLGIAEQFF	TGTGCCAGCAGCTCGGGACTAGGCATCGCTGAGCAGTTCTTC
.	.	TRBV7-7	TRBJ2-2	CASSLGVSGGELFF	TGTGCCAGCAGCTTAGGCGTTTCGGGCGGGGAGCTGTTTTTT
.	.	TRBV14	TRBJ2-2	CASSHRAANTGELFF	TGTGCCAGCAGCCACAGGGCCGCGAACACCGGGGAGCTGTTTTTT
.	.	TRBV4-1	TRBJ1-4	CASSQLQGLGVGKLFF	TGCGCCAGCAGCCAACTGCAGGGGCTCGGAGTGGGAAAACTGTTTTTT
TRBD2	once	TRBV28	TRBJ2-1	CASTPIPGLAGIGYNEQFF	TGTGCCAGCACCCCCATTCCGGGACTAGCGGGGATAGGATACAATGAGCAGTTCTTC
.	.	TRBV9	TRBJ2-2	CASSVGPGPGELFF	TGTGCCAGCAGCGTAGGTCCGGGTCCCGGGGAGCTGTTTTTT
.	.	TRBV4-3	TRBJ2-2	CASSQQAGGTGELFF	TGCGCCAGCAGCCAACAAGCAGGGGGGACCGGGGAGCTGTTTTTT
TRBD2	.	TRBV5-1	TRBJ2-1	CASALAATSSYNEQFF	TGCGCCAGCGCTCTAGCGGCAACGAGCTCCTACAATGAGCAGTTCTTC
.	.	TRBV2	TRBJ2-7	CASRERQHATYEQYF	TGTGCCAGCAGGGAAAGACAGCATGCCACCTACGAGCAGTACTTC
.	.	TRBV7-2	TRBJ2-1	CASSLSGYNEQFF	TGTGCCAGCAGCCTTAGCGGATACAATGAGCAGTTCTTC
TRBD1	.	TRBV7-2	TRBJ2-5	CASSPLVLDRGIQETQYF	TGTGCCAGCAGCCCCTTAGTACTGGACAGGGGTATTCAAGAGACCCAGTACTTC
TRBD1	.	TRBV6-4	TRBJ1-6	CASSDSTGGNSPLHF	TGTGCCAGCAGTGACTCGACAGGGGGCAATTCACCCCTCCACTTT
.	.	TRBV7-9	TRBJ2-7	CASSWGTLARYEQYF	TGTGCCAGCAGCTGGGGGACTTTGGCCCGGTACGAGCAGTACTTC
TRBD2	.	TRBV11-3	TRBJ2-7	CASSPLSGSSYEQYF	TGTGCCAGCAGCCCTCTGAGCGGGAGCTCCTACGAGCAGTACTTC
.	.	TRBV5-1	TRBJ2-7	CASSLGLGDEQYF	TGCGCCAGCAGCTTGGGGCTCGGGGACGAGCAGTACTTC
TRBD1	once	TRBV5-8	TRBJ1-6	CASSSRDSDSPLHF	TGTGCCAGCAGCTCCCGGGACAGCGATTCACCCCTCCACTTT
TRBD2	.	TRBV7-2	TRBJ2-7	CASSSSSGSSYEQYF	TGTGCCAGCAGCTCATCTAGCGGGAGCTCCTACGAGCAGTACTTC
TRBD1	.	TRBV19	TRBJ1-1	CASREQGRTEAFF	TGTGCCAGTAGAGAACAGGGGAGGACTGAAGCTTTCTTT
TRBD2	.	TRBV10-3	TRBJ2-1	CAIRPSGGAYNEQFF	TGTGCCATCAGACCTAGCGGGGGGGCCTACAATGAGCAGTTCTTC
.	.	TRBV15	TRBJ1-4	CATSMVGGRPNEKLFF	TGTGCCACCAGCATGGTCGGGGGAAGGCCTAATGAAAAACTGTTTTTT
TRBD2	.	TRBV11-2	TRBJ2-3	CASSLVAGGHSTDTQYF	TGTGCCAGCAGCTTGGTAGCGGGGGGGCATAGCACAGATACGCAGTATTTT